This TCR beta chain was recorded in a study of cytomegalovirus exposure and HLA in healthy donors. This CDR3 has 15 residues. CDR1 is MGHDK and CDR2 is SYGVNS in the germline V gene. Germline trimming cut 4 bases from V and 5 bases from J; bases unmatched to any gene: 10. PCR employed 60 Vbeta and 13 Jbeta primers. Only in-frame clones appear in the TCRdb table, and some are missing; sequencing was by immunoSEQ multiplex PCR. This listing includes tens of thousands of clones. The receptor was isolated from a girl aged 5-17 years in good health and CMV-seropositive. Material: PBMCs. The V call is TRBV25-1, the J call TRBJ2-7; TRBD1 matches 8 bases. The CDR3 here is CASSVSNRGRNEQYF. CDR3 DNA sequence: TGTGCCAGCAGTGTGTCGAACAGGGGGAGGAACGAGCAGTACTTC.